This TCR beta chain was captured in a study of T cells after yellow fever vaccination. TCRdb fed the 5' RACE reads into MiXCR, producing one record per CDR3 protein. The sample records 200,000 to 300,000 distinct CDR3 sequences, more than 6.5% being singletons. The CDR3 contains 16 residues. Trimming cost V 2 bases and J 1 base; bases outside gene matches: 5. Germline lookup yields CDR1 SGDLS and CDR2 YYNGEE. This clonotype was seen repeatedly, ten times or more. The source was CD4+ T cells sorted from PBMCs, collected on the day of the yellow fever booster vaccination. This TCR derives from a man younger than 45 who received the YFV17D yellow fever vaccine. The chain is built from TRBV9 and TRBJ2-3; TRBD2 aligns across 9 bases. This chain's CDR3 is CASSVLAGSGTDTQYF. CDR3 bases: TGTGCCAGCAGCGTGCTAGCGGGAAGTGGCACAGATACGCAGTATTTT.